Here is one TCR beta chain with its context. V lost 6 bases and J lost 4, with 16 bases in between. The germline V gene encodes CDR1 LNHDA and CDR2 SQIVND (reference sequence). CDR3 size: 15 residues. This entry comes from a study of blood T cell repertoires in COVID-19. On the study more broadly: Samples taken during acute and convalescent COVID-19 were collected in the United States, Italy and Spain. In each case, the material was cDNA or gDNA derived from T cells, B-cell-depleted T cells, or PBMCs.

Authors' methods: Amplification from reference gene primers served as the basis for estimated nucleated cell counts. Sequencing was performed with immunoSEQ multiplex PCR; in TCRdb, only in-frame clones are kept and a portion is missing. That table gives V, J and clone size, and the DNA gave D and trimming. The data show about 160,000 clones, around four fifths seen once. This chain joins TRBV19 and TRBJ1-5; TRBD1 is a possible D gene (5 bases). Sequencing input: peripheral blood. The clonotype comes from a woman aged 55 to 70 with acute or convalescent COVID-19. This CDR3 is CASSKGRQTNQPQHF. The CDR3 DNA reads TGTGCCAGTAGCAAGGGTCGACAGACTAATCAGCCCCAGCATTTT.